Each of the 30 T cell receptor beta chains below was sequenced from the same sample in a study of CD4 T cells in relation to SARS-CoV-2 and coronaviruses. CD4+ T cells from unexposed donors were obtained before the COVID-19 pandemic (2011-2018). TCRdb's table, derived via immunoSEQ multiplex PCR, lists solely in-frame clones and lacks some. Among roughly 61,000 clones, roughly 88% were seen once, and the ten largest hold 1.1% to 1.5%. Sequenced material: memory CD4+ T cells from PBMCs. The source is a human donor in good health.

The V gene is TRBV27, the J gene TRBJ2-6; D unclear. This CDR3 has 16 amino acids. V was shortened by 3 bases and J by 1 base, with 10 bases between the two germline ends. Germline V lookup: CDR1 MNHEY, CDR2 SMNVEV (reference sequence). This CDR3 reads CASSFRIYSGANVLTF. In nucleotides, the CDR3 is TGTGCCAGCAGTTTCCGGATTTATTCTGGGGCCAACGTCCTGACTTTC.

CDR3 loop: CASSPGAGGNTEAFF. The CDR3 coding sequence is TGTGCCAGCAGCCCCGGGGCGGGAGGGAACACTGAAGCTTTCTTT. The V and J genes are TRBV16 and TRBJ1-1, with D possibly being TRBD1 (5 bases). This CDR3 is built from 15 residues. Trimming stripped 4 bases from V and 1 base from J, with 13 bases between. Germline CDR1 and CDR2: KGHSY and FQNENV.

The V gene is TRBV6-5, the J gene TRBJ2-1, with D unclear. The CDR3 loop spans 15 amino acids. The V gene lost 2 bases and the J gene lost 1 base, with 9 bases spanning the gap. Germline-derived CDR1 and CDR2 are MNHEY and SVGAGI. The CDR3 sequence: CASSYRQPSYNEQFF. CDR3 coding DNA: TGTGCCAGCAGTTACCGGCAGCCTTCCTACAATGAGCAGTTCTTC.

The rearrangement joins TRBV28 to TRBJ2-1; TRBD1 matches at 9 bases. CDR1 is MDHEN and CDR2 is SYDVKM in the germline V gene. The V gene end was trimmed by 5 bases and the J gene end by 12 bases; junction bases not matched to a gene: 5. This CDR3 contains 12 residues. CDR3 coding DNA: TGTGCCAGCAGTCTCCGGGACAGGGCGCAGTTCTTC. Protein product: CASSLRDRAQFF. The complete variable domain, with remaining parts taken from reference TRBV28 and TRBJ2-1, reads DVKVTQSSRYLVKRTGEKVFLECVQDMDHENMFWYRQDPGLGLRLIYFSYDVKMKEKGDIPEGYSVSREKKERFSLILESASTNQTSMYLCASSLRDRAQFFGPGTRLTVL.

The rearrangement uses TRBV2 and TRBJ2-3; D is unclear. V lost 0 bases and J 7 bases, leaving 5 bases between the germline ends. CDR3 size: 12 residues. Germline loops: CDR1 SNHLY, CDR2 FYNNEI. The chain's CDR3 is CASSEASNTQYF. Here the CDR3 DNA reads TGTGCCAGCAGTGAAGCTAGCAATACGCAGTATTTT.

This clone was counted once. V usage is TRBV6-6 and J usage is TRBJ2-3; tentatively, D is TRBD1 (6 bases). V lost 0 bases and J lost 7, with 17 bases in between. Germline CDR1 is MNHNY and CDR2 is SVGAGI (reference sequence). The CDR3 consists of 16 residues. CDR3 sequence reads: CASSYSTTGISNTQYF. The DNA for the CDR3 is TGTGCCAGCAGTTACTCAACCACAGGGATTTCAAATACGCAGTATTTT.

This clone was recorded only once. The chain couples TRBV28 to TRBJ2-5; D not resolved. V lost 3 bases to trimming and J lost 2 bases, with 19 bases between them. In germline, CDR1 is MDHEN, CDR2 SYDVKM. The CDR3 loop spans 17 amino acids. The CDR3 loop reads CASSFSALGRGQETQYF. In DNA, the CDR3 is TGTGCCAGCAGTTTTTCAGCGTTGGGAAGAGGACAAGAGACCCAGTACTTC. Full variable domain (rest looked up from reference TRBV28 and TRBJ2-5): DVKVTQSSRYLVKRTGEKVFLECVQDMDHENMFWYRQDPGLGLRLIYFSYDVKMKEKGDIPEGYSVSREKKERFSLILESASTNQTSMYLCASSFSALGRGQETQYFGPGTRLLVL.

The V and J genes are TRBV2 and TRBJ1-5; 10 bases fit TRBD1. The CDR3 spans 15 residues. Unmatched junction bases numbered 8, after V lost 7 bases and J lost 5 bases. CDR1 SNHLY and CDR2 FYNNEI come from the germline V gene. The DNA for the CDR3 is TGTGCCAGCAAAGTGGACAGGGGGGTCTATCAGCCCCAGCATTTT. The encoded protein is CASKVDRGVYQPQHF.

The chain uses TRBV5-1 and TRBJ2-3; 7 bases are a match to TRBD2. J gave up 0 bases and V 5 bases, and 3 bases lay outside the gene matches. Per germline, CDR1 SGHRS and CDR2 YFSETQ. The CDR3 runs to 14 residues. CDR3 amino acids: CASRSTSSTDTQYF. Written as DNA, the CDR3 is TGCGCCAGCAGATCGACTAGCAGCACAGATACGCAGTATTTT.

This clone was detected once. The chain employs TRBV11-3 and TRBJ1-1; D is unresolved. The V gene's germline CDR1 is SGHNT and CDR2 YENEEA. The CDR3 is 12 residues long. Deletions cut 5 bases from V and 1 base from J, with 5 bases between. CDR3 loop: CASSQRNTEAFF. The CDR3 DNA follows: TGTGCCAGCAGCCAAAGGAACACTGAAGCTTTCTTT.

The chain carries TRBV18 and TRBJ2-5; D not certain. CDR1 and CDR2 from the germline V gene are KGHSH and LQKENI. This CDR3 is 14 amino acids long. The germline V and J ends were trimmed by 6 bases and 1 base, with 12 bases remaining between them. CDR3 protein: CASSQRRPQETQYF. CDR3 DNA sequence: TGTGCCAGCTCGCAAAGACGGCCCCAAGAGACCCAGTACTTC.

This chain uses TRBV27 with TRBJ2-1; possibly TRBD1 for D (6 bases). The V gene lost 5 bases and the J gene lost 0 bases, with 14 bases spanning the gap. CDR1 MNHEY and CDR2 SMNVEV come from the germline V gene (reference sequence). This CDR3 comprises 16 residues. The CDR3 region is CASSVDSPSSYNEQFF. The DNA for the CDR3 is TGTGCCAGCAGTGTGGACAGCCCGAGCTCCTACAATGAGCAGTTCTTC.

The chain has TRBV2 and TRBJ2-3, with D tentatively TRBD1 (5 bases). CDR1 SNHLY and CDR2 FYNNEI come from the germline V gene. Trimming removed 1 base from V and 3 bases from J, with 11 bases in between. The CDR3 totals 15 residues. In nucleotides, the CDR3 is TGTGCCAGCAGTGAAGAGGGGATTAGGACAGATACGCAGTATTTT. It yields the protein CASSEEGIRTDTQYF. The full variable domain, its missing parts supplied by reference TRBV2 and TRBJ2-3, is EPEVTQTPSHQVTQMGQEVILRCVPISNHLYFYWYRQILGQKVEFLVSFYNNEISEKSEIFDDQFSVERPDGSNFTLKIRSTKLEDSAMYFCASSEEGIRTDTQYFGPGTRLTVL.

The rearrangement links TRBV6-6 to TRBJ2-5; unclear D gene. The germline CDR1 and CDR2 sequences are MNHNY and SVGAGI (reference sequence). The CDR3 contains 11 residues. V lost 4 bases, J lost 6 bases, and 6 bases lay in between. CDR3 amino acids: CASSSVQTQYF. The CDR3 region has the DNA TGTGCCAGCAGTTCGGTACAGACCCAGTACTTC.

The chain links TRBV5-4 to TRBJ2-7; D is undetermined. Trimming stripped 2 bases from V and 3 bases from J, with 18 bases between. The CDR3 runs to 16 residues. Germline loops: CDR1 SGHNT, CDR2 YYREEE (reference sequence). This CDR3 reads CASSFGPLAADYEQYF. In DNA, the CDR3 is TGTGCCAGCAGCTTTGGGCCTTTGGCGGCGGACTACGAGCAGTACTTC.

V is TRBV15 and J is TRBJ2-7; D is perhaps TRBD2 (6 bases). Per the germline V gene, CDR1 is LNHNV and CDR2 is YYDKDF (reference sequence). V was pared by 0 bases and J by 3 bases, with 18 bases between. This CDR3 comprises 17 residues. CDR3 nucleotides: TGTGCCACCAGCAGAGATAGGGAGAGTAGCGGAAACTACGAGCAGTACTTC. It yields the protein CATSRDRESSGNYEQYF.

V usage is TRBV27 and J usage is TRBJ1-5; unclear D gene. V lost 5 bases to trimming and J lost 1 base, with 15 bases between them. CDR1 is MNHEY and CDR2 is SMNVEV in the germline V gene (reference sequence). CDR3 length equals 16 residues. The CDR3 DNA reads as TGTGCCAGCAGTAACCGAGGAGCCGTGAGCAATCAGCCCCAGCATTTT. Its protein product is CASSNRGAVSNQPQHF.

V is TRBV3-1 (or the pseudogene TRBV3-2) and J is TRBJ2-2, with D possibly TRBD1 on 5 matching bases. The germline CDR1 and CDR2 sequences are LGHDT and YNNKEL (reference sequence). The CDR3 has 17 residues. Trimming shortened V by 4 bases and J by 4 bases, and 19 bases separated the two germline ends. CDR3 region: CASSPSQVFVGTGELFF. DNA of the CDR3: TGTGCCAGCAGCCCCTCACAGGTTTTTGTTGGCACCGGGGAGCTGTTTTTT.

This chain links TRBV3-1 (or the pseudogene TRBV3-2) with TRBJ2-7; tentative D call: TRBD2 (6 bases). The CDR3 totals 12 residues. Germline V gene lookup returns CDR1 LGHDT and CDR2 YNNKEL (reference sequence). The V end was cut by 4 bases, the J end by 8 bases, with 12 bases between. CDR3 DNA: TGTGCCAGCAGCCTCCCGGCGGGGCAGCAGTACTTC. Amino acids: CASSLPAGQQYF.

The rearrangement uses TRBV19 and TRBJ1-1; the match to TRBD1 covers 10 bases. Germline V gene sequence: CDR1 LNHDA, CDR2 SQIVND (reference sequence). J was trimmed by 5 bases and V by 4 bases; bases with no gene match: 7. This CDR3 has 15 residues. The CDR3: CASSKAGTGATEAFF. The CDR3 DNA follows: TGTGCCAGTAGTAAGGCCGGGACAGGGGCTACTGAAGCTTTCTTT.

The chain uses TRBV2 and TRBJ2-1; 9 positions agree with TRBD1. The germline CDR1 and CDR2 sequences are SNHLY and FYNNEI. This CDR3 has 13 residues. V lost 5 bases and J lost 10; bases outside the gene matches: 6. This CDR3 is CASSRDRVGEQFF. The CDR3 region has the DNA TGTGCCAGCAGTAGGGACAGGGTTGGGGAGCAGTTCTTC. Complete variable domain (other parts from reference TRBV2 and TRBJ2-1): EPEVTQTPSHQVTQMGQEVILRCVPISNHLYFYWYRQILGQKVEFLVSFYNNEISEKSEIFDDQFSVERPDGSNFTLKIRSTKLEDSAMYFCASSRDRVGEQFFGPGTRLTVL.

The chain has TRBV19 and TRBJ2-4, with D possibly TRBD1 on 5 matching bases. Trimming removed 9 bases from V and 8 bases from J, with 14 bases in between. The CDR3 has 12 residues. Looked up from germline, CDR1 is LNHDA and CDR2 is SQIVND (reference sequence). Here the CDR3 reads CASRRALDIQYF. In DNA form, the CDR3 reads TGTGCCAGCCGCAGGGCTTTAGACATTCAGTACTTC.

The V call is TRBV7-2, the J call TRBJ2-7; weak D call: TRBD1 (5 bases). The CDR3 is 15 amino acids. Germline V gives CDR1 SGHTA, CDR2 FQGNSA. The V and J ends lost 1 base and 4 bases respectively, with 14 bases between them. The CDR3 is CASSLEPGRRYEQYF. CDR3 DNA sequence: TGTGCCAGCAGCTTAGAGCCAGGGCGTAGGTACGAGCAGTACTTC. Full variable domain (remainder filled in from reference TRBV7-2 and TRBJ2-7): GAGVSQSPSNKVTEKGKDVELRCDPISGHTALYWYRQSLGQGLEFLIYFQGNSAPDKSGLPSDRFSAERTGGSVSTLTIQRTQQEDSAVYLCASSLEPGRRYEQYFGPGTRLTVT.

The chain joins TRBV3-1 (or the pseudogene TRBV3-2) to TRBJ1-3, with 7 bases fitting TRBD1. This CDR3 has 14 amino acids. CDR1 is LGHDT and CDR2 is YNNKEL in the germline V gene (reference sequence). V was clipped by 4 bases and J by 4 bases; unmatched bases: 4. The CDR3 sequence is CASSLGTVGNTIYF. The CDR3 DNA is TGTGCCAGCAGCCTCGGGACAGTCGGAAACACCATATATTTT.

The chain combines TRBV5-1 with TRBJ1-1; D unresolved. Germline-derived CDR1 and CDR2 are SGHRS and YFSETQ. The ends were cut back, 1 base at V and 0 bases at J, with 4 bases in the middle. This CDR3 comprises 13 residues. The CDR3 nucleotides read TGCGCCAGCAGCTTGTCAGTGAACACTGAAGCTTTCTTT. Translating it yields CASSLSVNTEAFF.

The chain has TRBV24-1 and TRBJ2-3; a weak D match, TRBD2 (6 bases). Trimming left V 7 bases short and J 2 bases short, with 15 bases between. The germline CDR1 and CDR2 sequences are KGHDR and SFDVKD. CDR3 length: 15 amino acids. DNA for the CDR3: TGTGCCACCAGCACTAGCAGGAGACTCACAGATACGCAGTATTTT. It specifies CATSTSRRLTDTQYF.

This chain links TRBV11-2 with TRBJ2-5; the D gene is possibly TRBD1 (6 bases). Germline V CDR1 and CDR2: SGHAT, FQNNGV. Trimming took 3 bases from V and 4 from J, leaving 9 bases between them. This CDR3 comprises 13 residues. The CDR3 protein is CASSFTGTETQYF. Here the CDR3 DNA reads TGTGCCAGCAGCTTTACAGGGACAGAGACCCAGTACTTC.

The chain combines TRBV6-5 with TRBJ2-5, with a possible D match to TRBD1 (6 bases). This CDR3 has 15 residues. Germline V lookup: CDR1 MNHEY, CDR2 SVGAGI. With 4 bases removed from V and 2 bases from J, the gap between germline ends came to 14 bases. The CDR3 sequence: CASSSADSIQETQYF. The CDR3 coding sequence is TGTGCCAGCAGTTCGGCGGACAGTATACAAGAGACCCAGTACTTC.

The rearrangement uses TRBV5-1 and TRBJ1-4; the D is unclear. V was pared by 4 bases and J by 0 bases, with 10 bases between. Germline CDR1 SGHRS, CDR2 YFSETQ. The CDR3 is 15 residues long. CDR3 sequence reads: CASSIRDATNEKLFF. CDR3 DNA sequence: TGCGCCAGCAGCATTCGGGATGCAACTAATGAAAAACTGTTTTTT.

To note about this clone: This sample includes further DNA sequences coding for the same CDR3. The chain uses TRBV28 and TRBJ1-2; D is unclear. Germline V gives CDR1 MDHEN, CDR2 SYDVKM. Trimming shortened V by 2 bases and J by 4 bases, and 5 bases separated the two germline ends. This CDR3 contains 12 residues. Here the CDR3 DNA reads TGTGCCAGCAGTTTAGACGGCTATGGCTACACCTTC. It is translated as CASSLDGYGYTF.